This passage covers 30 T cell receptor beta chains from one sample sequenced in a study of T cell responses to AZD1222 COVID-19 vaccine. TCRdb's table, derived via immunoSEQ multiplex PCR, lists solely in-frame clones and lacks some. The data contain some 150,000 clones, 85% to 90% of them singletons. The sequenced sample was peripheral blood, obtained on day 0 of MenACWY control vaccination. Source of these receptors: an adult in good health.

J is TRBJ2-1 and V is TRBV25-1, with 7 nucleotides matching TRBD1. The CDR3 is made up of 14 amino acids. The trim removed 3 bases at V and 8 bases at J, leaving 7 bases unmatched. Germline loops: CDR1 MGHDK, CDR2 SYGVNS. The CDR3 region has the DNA TGTGCCAGCAGTGACCCAGGGGGTAGTTATGAGCAGTTCTTC. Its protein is CASSDPGGSYEQFF.

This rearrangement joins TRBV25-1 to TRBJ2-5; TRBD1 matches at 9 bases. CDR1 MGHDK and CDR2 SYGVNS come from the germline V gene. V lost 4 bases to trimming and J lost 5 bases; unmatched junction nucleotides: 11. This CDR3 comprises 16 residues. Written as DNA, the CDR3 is TGTGCCAGCAGTGGGATGCGGACAGGGGCTGGCGAGACCCAGTACTTC. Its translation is CASSGMRTGAGETQYF.

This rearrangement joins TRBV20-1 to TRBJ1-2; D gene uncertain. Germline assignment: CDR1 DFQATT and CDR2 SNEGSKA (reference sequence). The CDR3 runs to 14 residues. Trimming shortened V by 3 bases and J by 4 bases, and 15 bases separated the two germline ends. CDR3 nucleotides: TGCAGTGCTAGTCCCTCGGCGCTGAGCTATGGCTACACCTTC. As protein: CSASPSALSYGYTF.

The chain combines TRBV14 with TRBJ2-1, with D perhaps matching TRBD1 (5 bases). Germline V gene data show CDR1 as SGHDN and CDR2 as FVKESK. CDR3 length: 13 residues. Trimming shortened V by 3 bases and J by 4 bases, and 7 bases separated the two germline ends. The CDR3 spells CASSQDTYNEQFF. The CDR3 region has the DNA TGTGCCAGCAGCCAGGACACGTACAATGAGCAGTTCTTC.

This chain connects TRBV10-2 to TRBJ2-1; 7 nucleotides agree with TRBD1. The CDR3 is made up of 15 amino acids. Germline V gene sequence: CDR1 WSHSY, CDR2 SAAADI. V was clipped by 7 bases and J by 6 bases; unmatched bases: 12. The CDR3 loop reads CASKGQADLGNEQFF. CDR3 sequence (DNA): TGCGCCAGCAAAGGACAGGCCGACCTGGGCAATGAGCAGTTCTTC.

The CDR3 protein is CASRERAREGRPQHF. The CDR3 region has the DNA TGTGCCAGTAGGGAAAGGGCCCGCGAGGGACGGCCCCAGCATTTT. The V call is TRBV19, the J call TRBJ1-5; perhaps TRBD1 as D (5 bases). The ends were cut back, 6 bases at V and 9 bases at J, with 21 bases in the middle. The CDR3 totals 15 residues. The germline CDR1 and CDR2 sequences are LNHDA and SQIVND (reference sequence).

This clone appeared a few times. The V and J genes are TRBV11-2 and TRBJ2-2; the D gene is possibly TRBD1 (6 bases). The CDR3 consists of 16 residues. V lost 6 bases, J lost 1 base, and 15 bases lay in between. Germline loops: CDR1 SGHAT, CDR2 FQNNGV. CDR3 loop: CASRYGRGGNTGELFF. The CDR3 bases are TGTGCCAGCAGATACGGCAGGGGCGGGAACACCGGGGAGCTGTTTTTT.

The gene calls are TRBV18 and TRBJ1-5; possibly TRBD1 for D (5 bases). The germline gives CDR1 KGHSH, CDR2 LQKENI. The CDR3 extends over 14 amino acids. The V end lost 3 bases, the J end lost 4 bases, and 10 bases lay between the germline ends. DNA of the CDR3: TGTGCCAGCTCACCTGCAGGGAAGAATCAGCCCCAGCATTTT. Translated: CASSPAGKNQPQHF.

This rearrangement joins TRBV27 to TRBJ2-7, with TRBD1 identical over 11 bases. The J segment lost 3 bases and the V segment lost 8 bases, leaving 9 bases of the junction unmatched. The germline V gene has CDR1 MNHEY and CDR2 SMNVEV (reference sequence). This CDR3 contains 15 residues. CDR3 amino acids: CASRQKGTGGYEQYF. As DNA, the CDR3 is TGTGCCAGCCGACAAAAGGGGACAGGGGGCTACGAGCAGTACTTC.

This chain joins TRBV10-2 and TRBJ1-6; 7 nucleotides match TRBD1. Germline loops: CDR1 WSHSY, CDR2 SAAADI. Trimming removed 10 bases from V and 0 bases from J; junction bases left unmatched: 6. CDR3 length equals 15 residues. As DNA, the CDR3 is TGCGCCACCCAGGGGGAGAGCTCCTATAATTCACCCCTCCACTTT. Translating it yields CATQGESSYNSPLHF.

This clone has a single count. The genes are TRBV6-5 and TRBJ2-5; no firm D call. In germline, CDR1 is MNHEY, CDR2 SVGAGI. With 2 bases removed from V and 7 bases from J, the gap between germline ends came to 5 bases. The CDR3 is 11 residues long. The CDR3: CASSYMATQYF. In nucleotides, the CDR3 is TGTGCCAGCAGTTACATGGCGACCCAGTACTTC.

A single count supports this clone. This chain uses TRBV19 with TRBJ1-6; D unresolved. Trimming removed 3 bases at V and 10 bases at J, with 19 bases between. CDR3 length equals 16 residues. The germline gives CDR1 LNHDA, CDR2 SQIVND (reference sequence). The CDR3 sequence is CASSITEVRRGSPLHF. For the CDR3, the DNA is TGTGCCAGTAGTATTACTGAGGTTCGTCGGGGATCACCCCTCCACTTT.

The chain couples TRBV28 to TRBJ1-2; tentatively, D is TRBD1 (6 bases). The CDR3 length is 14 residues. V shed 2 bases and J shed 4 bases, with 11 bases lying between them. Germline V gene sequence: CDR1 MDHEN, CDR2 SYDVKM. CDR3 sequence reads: CASSLGGRSYGYTF. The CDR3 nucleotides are TGTGCCAGCAGTTTAGGGGGGCGAAGCTATGGCTACACCTTC.

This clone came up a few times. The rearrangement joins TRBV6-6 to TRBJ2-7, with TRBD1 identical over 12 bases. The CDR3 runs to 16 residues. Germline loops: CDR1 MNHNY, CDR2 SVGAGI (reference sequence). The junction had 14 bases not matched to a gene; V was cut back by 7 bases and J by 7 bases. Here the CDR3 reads CASIKTAGQGAMEQYF. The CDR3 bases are TGTGCCAGCATTAAAACCGCGGGACAGGGGGCTATGGAGCAGTACTTC.

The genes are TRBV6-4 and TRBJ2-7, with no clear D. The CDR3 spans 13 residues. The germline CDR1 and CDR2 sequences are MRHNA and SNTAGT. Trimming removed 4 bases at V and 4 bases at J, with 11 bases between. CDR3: CASSVMQEYEQYV. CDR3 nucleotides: TGTGCCAGCAGTGTCATGCAGGAGTACGAGCAGTACGTC.

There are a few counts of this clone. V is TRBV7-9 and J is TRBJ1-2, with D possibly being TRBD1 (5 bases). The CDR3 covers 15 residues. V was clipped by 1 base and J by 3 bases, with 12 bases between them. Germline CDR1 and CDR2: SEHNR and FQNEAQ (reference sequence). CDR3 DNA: TGTGCCAGCAGCTTAGACGGGGGTCCGCACTATGGCTACACCTTC. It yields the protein CASSLDGGPHYGYTF.

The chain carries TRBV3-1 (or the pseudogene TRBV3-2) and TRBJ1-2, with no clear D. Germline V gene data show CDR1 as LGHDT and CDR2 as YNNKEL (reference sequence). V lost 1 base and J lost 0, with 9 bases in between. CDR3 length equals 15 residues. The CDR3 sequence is CASSQARRSNYGYTF. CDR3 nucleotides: TGTGCCAGCAGCCAAGCTCGGCGCTCTAACTATGGCTACACCTTC.

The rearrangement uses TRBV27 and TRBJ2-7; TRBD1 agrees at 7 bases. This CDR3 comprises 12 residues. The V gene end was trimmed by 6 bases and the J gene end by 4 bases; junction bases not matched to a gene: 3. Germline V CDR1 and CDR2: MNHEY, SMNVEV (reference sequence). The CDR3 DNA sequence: TGTGCCAGCAGAGACAGGGCTTACGAGCAGTACGTC. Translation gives CASRDRAYEQYV.

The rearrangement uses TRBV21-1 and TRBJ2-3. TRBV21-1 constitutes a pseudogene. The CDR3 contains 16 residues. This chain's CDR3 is CASSGLRDLSTDTQYF. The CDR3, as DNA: TGTGCCAGCAGCGGACTCCGGGACCTGAGCACAGATACGCAGTATTTT.

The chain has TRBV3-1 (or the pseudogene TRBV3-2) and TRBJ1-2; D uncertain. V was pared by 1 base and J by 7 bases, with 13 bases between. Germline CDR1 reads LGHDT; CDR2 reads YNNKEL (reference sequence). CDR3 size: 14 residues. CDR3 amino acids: CASSQGTDPFGYTF. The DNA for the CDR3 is TGTGCCAGCAGCCAAGGGACGGATCCCTTTGGCTACACCTTC.

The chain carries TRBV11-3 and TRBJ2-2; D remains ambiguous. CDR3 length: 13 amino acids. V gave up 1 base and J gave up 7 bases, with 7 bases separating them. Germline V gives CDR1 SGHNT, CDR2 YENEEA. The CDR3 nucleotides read TGTGCCAGCAGCTTAGTCTGGGGCGGGGAGCTGTTTTTT. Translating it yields CASSLVWGGELFF. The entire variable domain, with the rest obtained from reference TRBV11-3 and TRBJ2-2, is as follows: EAGVVQSPRYKIIEKKQPVAFWCNPISGHNTLYWYLQNLGQGPELLIRYENEEAVDDSQLPKDRFSAERLKGVDSTLKIQPAELGDSAVYLCASSLVWGGELFFGEGSRLTVL.

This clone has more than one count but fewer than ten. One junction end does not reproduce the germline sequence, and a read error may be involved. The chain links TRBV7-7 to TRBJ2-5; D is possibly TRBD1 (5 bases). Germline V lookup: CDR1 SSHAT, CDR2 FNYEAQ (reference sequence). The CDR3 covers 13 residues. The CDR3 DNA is TGTGCCAGCAGCTTAACAGGCCAAGGGACCCAGTACTTC. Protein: CASSLTGQGTQYF.

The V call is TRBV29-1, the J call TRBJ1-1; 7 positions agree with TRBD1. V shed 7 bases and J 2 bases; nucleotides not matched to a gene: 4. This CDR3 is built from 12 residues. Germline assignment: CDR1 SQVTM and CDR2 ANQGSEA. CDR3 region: CSGDRANTEAFF. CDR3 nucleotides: TGCAGCGGAGACAGGGCTAACACTGAAGCTTTCTTT.

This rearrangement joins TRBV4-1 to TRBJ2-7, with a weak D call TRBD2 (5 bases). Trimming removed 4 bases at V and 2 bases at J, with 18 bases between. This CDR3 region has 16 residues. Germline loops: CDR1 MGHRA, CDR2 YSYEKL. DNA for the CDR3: TGCGCCAGCAGCCCAGAGCAGGTACTAGACACCTACGAGCAGTACTTC. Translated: CASSPEQVLDTYEQYF.

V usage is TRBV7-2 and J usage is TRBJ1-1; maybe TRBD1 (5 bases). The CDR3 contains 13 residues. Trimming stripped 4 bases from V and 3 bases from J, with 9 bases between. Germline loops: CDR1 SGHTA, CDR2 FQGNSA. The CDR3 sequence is CASSWDGYTEAFF. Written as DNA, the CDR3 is TGTGCCAGCAGCTGGGACGGGTACACTGAAGCTTTCTTT.

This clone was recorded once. The CDR3 coding sequence is TGTGCCAGCCGAGAGCAGGCGAACACCGGGGAGCTGTTTTTT. Translating it yields CASREQANTGELFF. The chain joins TRBV7-6 to TRBJ2-2; D is unclear. V gave up 8 bases and J gave up 0 bases, with 10 bases separating them. Germline CDR1 reads SGHVS; CDR2 reads FNYEAQ. The CDR3 covers 14 residues.

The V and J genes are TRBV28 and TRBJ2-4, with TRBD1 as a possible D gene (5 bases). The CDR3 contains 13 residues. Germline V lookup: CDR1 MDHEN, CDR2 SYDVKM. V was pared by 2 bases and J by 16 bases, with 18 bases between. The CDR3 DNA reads TGTGCCAGCAGTTTAATACAGGACACACAATCCTACTTC. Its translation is CASSLIQDTQSYF. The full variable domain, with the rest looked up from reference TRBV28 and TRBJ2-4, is DVKVTQSSRYLVKRTGEKVFLECVQDMDHENMFWYRQDPGLGLRLIYFSYDVKMKEKGDIPEGYSVSREKKERFSLILESASTNQTSMYLCASSLIQDTQSYFGAGTRLSVL.

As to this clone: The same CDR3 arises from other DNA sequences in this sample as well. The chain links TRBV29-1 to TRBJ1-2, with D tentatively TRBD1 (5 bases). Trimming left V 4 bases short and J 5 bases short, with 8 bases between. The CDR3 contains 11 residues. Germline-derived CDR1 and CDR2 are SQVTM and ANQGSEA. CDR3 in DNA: TGCAGCGTTGGGGACGGGTATGGCTACACCTTC. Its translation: CSVGDGYGYTF.

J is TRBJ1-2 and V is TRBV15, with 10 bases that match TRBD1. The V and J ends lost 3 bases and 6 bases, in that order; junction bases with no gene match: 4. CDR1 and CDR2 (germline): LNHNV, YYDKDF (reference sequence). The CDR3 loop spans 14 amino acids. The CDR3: CATSRRDRGDGYTF. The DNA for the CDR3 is TGTGCCACCAGCAGGAGGGACAGGGGTGATGGCTACACCTTC.

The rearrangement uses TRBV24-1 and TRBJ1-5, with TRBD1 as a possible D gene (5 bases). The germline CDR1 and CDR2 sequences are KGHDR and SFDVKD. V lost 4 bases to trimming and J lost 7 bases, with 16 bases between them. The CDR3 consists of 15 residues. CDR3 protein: CATSDPGRGMQPQHF. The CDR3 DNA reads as TGTGCCACCAGTGACCCGGGACGGGGTATGCAGCCCCAGCATTTT.